This TCR beta chain was recovered during a study of cytomegalovirus exposure and HLA in healthy donors. Study as a whole: Among about 190 million T cells, an earlier analysis found 95 million to 140 million unique TCR beta sequences.

A note on this clone: Its target is not known.

PCR primers comprised 60 Vbeta and 13 Jbeta primers. The repertoire was sequenced with immunoSEQ multiplex PCR; TCRdb's copy has only in-frame clones and lacks some. This sample has approximately 190,000 clones; approximately 78% occur once, and the top ten carry approximately 0.74%. Per the germline V gene, CDR1 is SGHRS and CDR2 is YFSETQ. This CDR3 has 14 amino acids. With V trimmed by 4 bases and J by 3 bases, 7 bases remained unmatched. Study conclusions and caveats: Reportedly, TCR beta sequences accurately predicted HLA-A and HLA-B alleles in most subjects. In a later analysis, donors in an Asian-associated ancestry cluster reportedly had fewer N-insertions in productive TCRs than the cohort mean.

The sample comprised PBMCs. The V call is TRBV5-1, the J call TRBJ2-7, with 7 nucleotides matching TRBD1. The clonotype comes from a woman under 30 in good health and CMV-seronegative. The CDR3 protein is CASSQGTDYYEQYF. As DNA, the CDR3 is TGCGCCAGCAGCCAGGGGACAGATTACTACGAGCAGTACTTC.